The 18 T cell receptor beta chains presented below share a single source sample, sequenced in a study of CD8+ T cells in alopecia areata. Treatment reported: oral pan-JAK inhibitor, 5-10 mg twice daily. RNA, once extracted, was reverse transcribed into cDNA for use as the sequencing template. The data were produced by immunoSEQ multiplex PCR, yet TCRdb's version contains in-frame clones alone and is incomplete. The data show more than 200,000 clones, approximately 45% seen once. Sequencing was performed on CD4+ T cells sorted from blood, taken between weeks 36 and 40, from a patient treated with tofacitinib. The receptors stem from a human donor with alopecia areata.

The rearrangement joins TRBV5-1 to TRBJ2-7, with 7 bases that match TRBD2. Trimming at V came to 0 bases and at J to 5 bases, leaving 11 bases not matched to a gene. Germline assignment: CDR1 SGHRS and CDR2 YFSETQ. This CDR3 contains 16 residues. As DNA, the CDR3 is TGCGCCAGCAGCTTGGGGGCGGGAGATTTGCGCCACGAGCAGTACTTC. It specifies CASSLGAGDLRHEQYF.

CDR3 region: CSVDLTGGKLFF. The CDR3, as DNA: TGCAGCGTTGACCTGACAGGGGGAAAACTGTTTTTT. The chain has TRBV29-1 and TRBJ1-4; 9 nucleotides line up with TRBD1. Germline values: CDR1 SQVTM, CDR2 ANQGSEA. The CDR3 has 12 amino acids. The V segment lost 3 bases and the J segment 10 bases; nucleotides outside the gene matches: 3.

The rearrangement uses TRBV21-1 and TRBJ1-5. TRBV21-1 is a documented pseudogene. The CDR3 has 12 residues. DNA for the CDR3: TGTGCCAGCAGCCAGCCTAACCCGCCCCAGCATTTT. This encodes CASSQPNPPQHF.

This clone came up a few times. The chain carries TRBV7-2 and TRBJ2-5; D may be TRBD2 (5 bases). Germline V gene lookup returns CDR1 SGHTA and CDR2 FQGNSA. V lost 2 bases, J lost 1 base, and 11 bases lay in between. The CDR3 spans 15 residues. The CDR3 DNA follows: TGTGCCAGCAGCTTAATTCCGGGAATCCAAGAGACCCAGTACTTC. It encodes CASSLIPGIQETQYF.

The V gene is TRBV30, the J gene TRBJ2-2, with D perhaps matching TRBD1 or TRBD2 (6 bases each). This CDR3 is built from 14 residues. Per germline, CDR1 GTSNPN and CDR2 SVGIG (reference sequence). Trimming pared 2 bases from V and 1 base from J, leaving 8 bases between. The chain's CDR3 is CAWSRGENTGELFF. The CDR3 region has the DNA TGTGCCTGGAGTAGGGGGGAGAACACCGGGGAGCTGTTTTTT.

The chain links TRBV27 to TRBJ2-1, with D perhaps matching TRBD2 (5 bases). The CDR3 extends over 15 amino acids. In germline, CDR1 is MNHEY, CDR2 SMNVEV (reference sequence). Between the trimmed V and J ends, which lost 6 bases and 2 bases, there was a span of 14 bases. The CDR3 region is CASRFSERTYNEQFF. CDR3 nucleotides: TGTGCCAGCAGATTTAGCGAGCGCACCTACAATGAGCAGTTCTTC.

This chain connects TRBV18 to TRBJ2-5, with 9 bases identical to TRBD2. The germline V gene encodes CDR1 KGHSH and CDR2 LQKENI. This CDR3 is 14 amino acids long. The junction had 3 bases not matched to a gene; V was cut back by 2 bases and J by 5 bases. CDR3 DNA: TGTGCCAGCTCACCAGCGGGAGGGCAGGAGACCCAGTACTTC. Its protein is CASSPAGGQETQYF. Full variable domain (outside the CDR3, taken from reference TRBV18 and TRBJ2-5): NAGVMQNPRHLVRRRGQEARLRCSPMKGHSHVYWYRQLPEEGLKFMVYLQKENIIDESGMPKERFSAEFPKEGPSILRIQQVVRGDSAAYFCASSPAGGQETQYFGPGTRLLVL.

This clone occurred a few times. This sequence joins TRBV7-7 and TRBJ1-5; D may be TRBD1 (6 bases). V was trimmed by 2 bases and J by 7 bases, leaving 24 bases between them. The CDR3 sequence is 18 residues long. Germline lookup yields CDR1 SSHAT and CDR2 FNYEAQ (reference sequence). The CDR3 nucleotides read TGTGCCAGCAGCTTATGCGACGGGGGACAACTAGTCAGGCAGCCCCAGCATTTT. Protein: CASSLCDGGQLVRQPQHF.

This clone was seen only a few times. V and J are TRBV19 and TRBJ1-1; D is possibly TRBD1 (5 bases). V gave up 1 base and J gave up 1 base, with 10 bases separating them. The CDR3 is made up of 15 amino acids. CDR1 and CDR2 (germline): LNHDA, SQIVND (reference sequence). CDR3 nucleotides: TGTGCCAGTAGTATAGCTAAGGGGTCGAACACTGAAGCTTTCTTT. Amino acids: CASSIAKGSNTEAFF.

V usage is TRBV7-2 and J usage is TRBJ2-7, with a tentative D call TRBD1 (5 bases). V dropped 5 bases and J dropped 6 bases, with 14 bases sitting between them. The germline CDR1 and CDR2 sequences are SGHTA and FQGNSA. The CDR3 length is 13 residues. CDR3 protein: CASSPLQGSEQYF. The CDR3 DNA sequence: TGTGCCAGCAGCCCCCTCCAGGGATCCGAGCAGTACTTC.

This clone was detected a few times. The chain recombines TRBV28 with TRBJ1-2; tentatively, D is TRBD1 (5 bases). Trimming stripped 4 bases from V and 4 bases from J, with 16 bases between. The CDR3 contains 15 residues. CDR1 MDHEN and CDR2 SYDVKM come from the germline V gene. CDR3 bases: TGTGCCAGCAGTTCCGCCGGGGCTAGGGGCTATGGCTACACCTTC. As protein: CASSSAGARGYGYTF.

This clone was detected a few times. This chain connects TRBV25-1 to TRBJ2-7, with a weak D call TRBD2 (5 bases). Between the trimmed V and J ends, which lost 0 bases and 2 bases, there was a span of 5 bases. CDR1 is MGHDK, CDR2 SYGVNS, per germline. CDR3 size: 13 residues. The CDR3 coding sequence is TGTGCCAGCAGTGAATACGGGACCTACGAGCAGTACTTC. It codes for CASSEYGTYEQYF.

A few counts support this clone. This chain connects TRBV28 to TRBJ2-1; D gene unclear. Germline CDR1 is MDHEN and CDR2 is SYDVKM. This CDR3 is 15 amino acids long. The germline V and J ends were trimmed by 6 bases and 8 bases, with 20 bases remaining between them. CDR3 loop: CASRYTPPPRDEQFF. Written as DNA, the CDR3 is TGTGCCAGCAGATACACACCACCCCCCCGAGATGAGCAGTTCTTC.

The rearrangement uses TRBV11-1 and TRBJ2-7; 10 bases are shared with TRBD1. Per the germline V gene, CDR1 is SGHAT and CDR2 is FQDESV (reference sequence). Trimming took 5 bases from V and 9 from J; bases not matched to a gene: 10. The CDR3 runs 14 residues. CDR3 residues: CASSRGTGAAGQYF. CDR3 DNA sequence: TGTGCCAGCAGCCGCGGGACAGGGGCCGCCGGGCAGTACTTC.

A note on this clone: A much larger clone differs from this one at a single base, so this may be a read error. This rearrangement joins TRBV6-6 to TRBJ2-1, with D maybe TRBD2 (5 bases). There are 13 residues in the CDR3. Germline V gene data show CDR1 as MNHNY and CDR2 as SVGAGI (reference sequence). The CDR3 here is CATQRRNYNKQFF. CDR3 DNA sequence: TGTGCCACTCAGAGGAGGAACTACAATAAGCAGTTCTTC.

The rearrangement links TRBV4-3 to TRBJ1-4; D unresolved. V lost 0 bases, J lost 10 bases, and 6 bases lay in between. The CDR3 runs 12 residues. Germline loops: CDR1 LGHNA, CDR2 YSLEER. The CDR3 region is CASSQDGRKLFF. The CDR3 bases are TGCGCCAGCAGCCAAGATGGGCGAAAACTGTTTTTT.

The chain joins TRBV28 to TRBJ2-3; 8 nucleotides line up with TRBD2. With V trimmed by 6 bases and J by 2 bases, 10 bases remained unmatched. Germline V gene lookup returns CDR1 MDHEN and CDR2 SYDVKM. CDR3 length: 16 residues. The CDR3 reads CASRGVAGGITDTQYF. CDR3 bases: TGTGCCAGCAGGGGGGTGGCGGGAGGAATCACAGATACGCAGTATTTT.

There are a few counts of this clone. The junction departs from germline at one end; a sequencing error may be responsible. The J gene is TRBJ2-7, the V gene TRBV7-2, with 9 bases aligning to TRBD2. The CDR3 has 12 residues. The V gene's germline CDR1 is SGHTA and CDR2 FQGNSA. The CDR3 nucleotides read TGTGCCAGCAGCCCTCCTCCGGGACTAGCTCATTTC. Translated: CASSPPPGLAHF.